This T cell receptor (beta chain) was observed in a study of identical twins. Whole-study findings and limits: Sequences that were out-of-frame, alpha and twin-shared displayed an excess of low generation probability.

With template switching, a universal primer site was added, and the cDNA carried unique molecular identifiers. TCRdb analysed the 5' RACE reads with MiXCR anew, one entry per CDR3 protein. The sample records hundreds of thousands of distinct CDR3 sequences, over 9% being singletons. Only a few counts were recorded for this clonotype. The antigen remains undetermined. In addition, the sample was reused for a study of yellow fever vaccine responses in identical twins. In that study: Reportedly, twins' vaccine T cell responses looked partly convergent and partly personalized.

The clonotype was recovered from a woman aged 18-29 years in good health. The sequencing input was PBMCs.

CDR3 protein: CSVVAGPYEQYF. Written as DNA, the CDR3 is TGCAGCGTTGTGGCAGGTCCCTACGAGCAGTACTTC. The rearrangement joins TRBV29-1 to TRBJ2-7, with unresolved D. The CDR3 extends over 12 amino acids. CDR1 is SQVTM, CDR2 ANQGSEA, per germline. The V gene lost 4 bases and the J gene lost 2 bases, with 9 bases spanning the gap.